The 3 T cell receptor beta chains below were found in one sample sequenced in a study of T cell responses to AZD1222 COVID-19 vaccine. The table came from immunoSEQ multiplex PCR; TCRdb's copy has only in-frame clones and leaves some out. The repertoire holds some 130,000 clones, with about nine tenths as singletons. The material sequenced was peripheral blood, taken on day 0 of AZD1222 vaccination. The receptors originated from an adult in good health.

V is TRBV30 and J is TRBJ1-2, with 7 bases that match TRBD1. With 8 bases clipped from V and 8 bases from J, the junction kept 14 bases outside the gene matches. Germline V gives CDR1 GTSNPN, CDR2 SVGIG (reference sequence). The CDR3 contains 13 residues. This chain's CDR3 is CAGKHRGVGGYTF. In DNA, the CDR3 is TGTGCCGGTAAGCACAGGGGTGTCGGCGGCTACACCTTC.

The chain carries TRBV6-5 and TRBJ2-2; D possibly corresponds to TRBD1 (5 bases). This CDR3 contains 14 residues. Per the germline V gene, CDR1 is MNHEY and CDR2 is SVGAGI. The germline V and J ends were trimmed by 7 bases and 0 bases, with 9 bases remaining between them. The chain's CDR3 is CASMKGTNTGELFF. For the CDR3, the DNA is TGTGCCAGCATGAAGGGGACGAACACCGGGGAGCTGTTTTTT.

V is TRBV7-9 and J is TRBJ2-3; 12 bases agree with TRBD2. Losses at the gene ends were 5 bases for V and 3 bases for J; bases not matched to a gene: 3. This CDR3 region has 15 residues. CDR1 and CDR2 from the germline V gene are SEHNR and FQNEAQ (reference sequence). The chain's CDR3 is CASSPGTSGTDTQYF. The DNA for the CDR3 is TGTGCCAGCAGCCCGGGGACTAGCGGGACAGATACGCAGTATTTT.